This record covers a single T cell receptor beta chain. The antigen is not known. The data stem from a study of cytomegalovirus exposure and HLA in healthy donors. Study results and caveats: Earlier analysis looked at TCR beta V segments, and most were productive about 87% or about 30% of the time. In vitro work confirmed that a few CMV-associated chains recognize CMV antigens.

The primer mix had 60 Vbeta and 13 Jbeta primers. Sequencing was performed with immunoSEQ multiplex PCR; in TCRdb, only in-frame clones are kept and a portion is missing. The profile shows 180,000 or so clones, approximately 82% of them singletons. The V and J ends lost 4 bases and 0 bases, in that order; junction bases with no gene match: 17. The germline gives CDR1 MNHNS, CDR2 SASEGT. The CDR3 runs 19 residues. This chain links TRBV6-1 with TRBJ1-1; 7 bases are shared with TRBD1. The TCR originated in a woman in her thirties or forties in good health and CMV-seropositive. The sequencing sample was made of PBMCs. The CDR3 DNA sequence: TGTGCCAGCAGTGTTTATAAGGACAGGAGGGTGGACATGAACACTGAAGCTTTCTTT. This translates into CASSVYKDRRVDMNTEAFF.